This entry concerns a single TCR beta chain. The count of this clone is one. Its antigen is not yet known. Base quality data are lacking; no much larger clone is found one base away. The CDR3 runs 13 residues from the cysteine to the phenylalanine. The only DNA kept is the CDR3, 39 bases in frame from the first base. Between the V and J ends, shortened by 3 bases and 4 bases respectively, the junction contains 9 bases. In the prospective study, participants were roughly 18 to 100 years old, resided in 20 to 30 geographic areas of the United States, and were enrolled through a virtual design. To assign participants to cohorts, the prospective study relied on clinical history that participants themselves reported in a screening survey and a study questionnaire. For ImmuneRACE Cohort 3, a participant was defined as recovered based on two consecutive negative NP/OP PCR tests, clearance by a healthcare professional, or resolution of symptoms. In the prospective study, whole blood, serum and a nasopharyngeal or oropharyngeal swab were collected from each participant by mobile phlebotomists. Participants in the prospective study had the option to provide additional blood draws and questionnaires over an approximately 2-month period. Before DNA extraction, blood samples from the prospective study were shipped at room temperature or frozen.

This record comes from a study of blood T cell repertoires in COVID-19 (dated by TCRdb to about 2020). Background on the whole study: Samples from collaborators originated in the United States, Italy and Spain and spanned both the acute and convalescent phases of COVID-19. The material from the prospective study consisted of cDNA or gDNA derived from T cells, B-cell-depleted T cells, or PBMCs. The dataset comprised deeply sampled blood TCRbeta repertoires from subjects exposed to, actively infected with, or recovered from COVID-19. The repertoires were made available in a free public database intended to serve as a resource for research on the immune response to SARS-CoV-2. The samples were drawn from the first 160 participants of the ongoing ImmuneRACE study and from 950 to 1,500 subjects provided by 6 global collaborators. A de-identified subject ID, COVID-19 status, age in years and sex were almost always included in the sample metadata. Where HLA class I and class II types were available, the types were taken from metadata supplied by the sample provider, not from assay-based typing. Beyond this particular receptor, the publication reports: The amount of clinical and demographic metadata varied by source and participant and was provided uncurated.

The immunoSEQ Assay, a bias-controlled multiplex PCR, was used to amplify TCRbeta CDR3 regions from genomic DNA. In the paper's pipeline: The number of nucleated cells in each sample was estimated by amplification of reference gene primers within the assay. Sequence reads were collapsed and filtered to measure the absolute abundance of every unique TCRbeta CDR3 rearrangement. For each sample, productive Simpson clonality was calculated as the square root of Simpson's diversity index across productive rearrangements. Imported from immuneACCESS, the table was reduced by TCRdb to in-frame sequences with V and J called. These copies leave out some clones; in studies compared against another copy, an unresolved V gene accounts for under half, and the cause of the remainder is not known. V and J calls and clone size come straight from that table; D and trimming were deduced from the DNA. The sample table holds around 290,000 clones, of which more than 80% were seen once. The ten most abundant clones make up 0.95% to 1.3% of the sample.

The TCR was taken from a woman in her 30s who had recovered from COVID-19. The rearrangement combines TRBV12-3 or TRBV12-4 with TRBJ2-5; tentative D gene TRBD2, with 5 bases matching. The sequencing sample was made of PBMCs or T cells enriched from blood (not recorded which). CDR3 sequence: CASSFTAGETQYF. The bases read TGTGCCAGCAGTTTTACGGCGGGAGAGACCCAGTACTTC.